This TCR beta chain appears in the sequencing data of a study of blood T cell repertoires in COVID-19. The overall study: The United States, Italy and Spain were the sources of the acute and convalescent COVID-19 samples.

Profiling relied on immunoSEQ multiplex PCR, and the TCRdb table lists in-frame clones only, not all of them. Of approximately 92,000 clones in the sample, 82% were seen once. The CDR3 length is 12 residues. Trimming at V came to 7 bases and at J to 4 bases, leaving 6 bases not matched to a gene. Germline-derived CDR1 and CDR2 are GTSNPN and SVGIG (reference sequence). The source material was peripheral blood. This clonotype was obtained from a man older than 75 with acute or convalescent COVID-19. The genes are TRBV30 and TRBJ1-1; TRBD1 agrees at 7 bases. Written as DNA, the CDR3 is TGTGCCTTGAACAGGGGCGGCACTGAAGCTTTCTTT. Translating gives CALNRGGTEAFF.